This TCR beta chain stems from a study of CXCR3-negative and CXCR3-positive naive CD8 T cells. Whole-study results and caveats: TRB CDR3s were more hydrophobic in CXCR3-positive than in CXCR3-negative naive cells.

The CDR3 runs 16 residues. CDR1 LNHNV and CDR2 YYDKDF come from the germline V gene (reference sequence). UMI-tagged TRB cDNA libraries were built via 5' RACE. One entry per CDR3 protein, without DNA, is what TCRdb gives after re-calling the 5' RACE reads. This sample's table reports about 150,000 distinct CDR3 sequences. As concerns this clonotype: Its target is unknown.

This chain connects TRBV15 to TRBJ1-5; the TCRdb D gene call, TRBD1, has no DNA to confirm it. This clonotype was sampled from a human donor in good health. Some clones in this sample may be carry-over from other donors' samples. Sequencing input: naive CXCR3+ CD8+ T cells from blood. The subset denotes: CD45RO-CCR7+CD27+CD95- naive CD8+ T cells expressing CXCR3 (TNR3+). The CDR3 sequence: CATSRAWGDSNQPQHF.